The clone carrying this TCR beta chain was detected many times. TCRdb processed the 5' RACE reads anew with MiXCR; each CDR3 protein has one entry. This sample has about 320,000 distinct CDR3 sequences, with around 4.4% found just once. CDR1 and CDR2 (germline): LGHNA, YSLEER. Deletions cut 0 bases from V and 3 bases from J, with 18 bases between. The CDR3 length is 18 residues. This record belongs to a study of T cells after yellow fever vaccination. Material: PBMCs, obtained 15 days after the yellow fever booster vaccination. This TCR derives from a man aged 18 to 29 who received the YFV17D yellow fever vaccine. The genes are TRBV4-3 and TRBJ2-4, with unresolved D. CDR3 sequence reads: CASSQDVKAGWVKNIQYF. CDR3 in DNA: TGCGCCAGCAGCCAAGATGTGAAGGCAGGATGGGTCAAAAACATTCAGTACTTC.